The 7 T cell receptor beta chains listed next were all sequenced from one sample in a study of blood T cell repertoires in COVID-19. Clones were read by immunoSEQ multiplex PCR, and TCRdb kept only the in-frame ones, dropping some. The sample shows fewer than 65,000 clones, about 90% of them seen only once. Material: peripheral blood. These receptors were collected from a man aged 60 to 75 with acute or convalescent COVID-19.

This chain links TRBV6-1 with TRBJ1-3; perhaps TRBD1 as D (5 bases). Looked up from germline, CDR1 is MNHNS and CDR2 is SASEGT. The CDR3 totals 16 residues. V lost 0 bases to trimming and J lost 0 bases, with 9 bases between them. Here the CDR3 DNA reads TGTGCCAGCAGTGAAGCGCAGGGAACCTCTGGAAACACCATATATTTT. This translates into CASSEAQGTSGNTIYF.

The rearrangement uses TRBV19 and TRBJ1-4; 8 bases line up with TRBD1. Germline lookup yields CDR1 LNHDA and CDR2 SQIVND (reference sequence). This CDR3 has 14 residues. V was pared by 3 bases and J by 10 bases, with 7 bases of the junction left unmatched. The CDR3 DNA is TGTGCCAGTAGTATTCGGACAGGGAGTGGAAAACTGTTTTTT. Amino acid sequence: CASSIRTGSGKLFF. Full variable domain (rest looked up from reference TRBV19 and TRBJ1-4): DGGITQSPKYLFRKEGQNVTLSCEQNLNHDAMYWYRQDPGQGLRLIYYSQIVNDFQKGDIAEGYSVSREKKESFPLTVTSAQKNPTAFYLCASSIRTGSGKLFFGSGTQLSVL.

The chain couples TRBV12-3 or TRBV12-4 to TRBJ2-5; D perhaps matches TRBD2 (6 bases). This CDR3 has 13 amino acids. Trimming took off 6 bases at V and 2 bases at J, with 10 bases between the two ends. The CDR3, as DNA: TGTGCCAGCAGCAGTAGCGGACAAGAGACCCAGTACTTC. Translating gives CASSSSGQETQYF.

The J gene is TRBJ2-1, the V gene TRBV6-6; D is possibly TRBD1 (5 bases). V shed 10 bases and J shed 8 bases, with 12 bases lying between them. CDR1 is MNHNY and CDR2 is SVGAGI in the germline V gene (reference sequence). The CDR3 extends over 11 amino acids. The DNA for the CDR3 is TGTGCCACTGGGGCGAGGTATGAGCAGTTCTTC. It specifies CATGARYEQFF.

The rearrangement joins TRBV27 to TRBJ1-5, with TRBD1 matching over 7 bases. Trimming removed 3 bases from V and 5 bases from J; junction bases left unmatched: 16. The CDR3 totals 18 residues. Germline CDR1 reads MNHEY; CDR2 reads SMNVEV (reference sequence). DNA of the CDR3: TGTGCCAGCAGTTTGTGGGGGGACGGGCCAGGGGGTTATCAGCCCCAGCATTTT. Amino acids: CASSLWGDGPGGYQPQHF.

The CDR3 nucleotides are TGTGCCTGGAGTGAAGGGGGTGTTGGCTACACCTTC. This codes for CAWSEGGVGYTF. The J gene is TRBJ1-2, the V gene TRBV30; possibly TRBD1 for D (6 bases). Trimming stripped 1 base from V and 7 bases from J, with 10 bases between. The germline V gene has CDR1 GTSNPN and CDR2 SVGIG (reference sequence). The CDR3 runs to 12 residues.

In this sample, this clone is medium-sized. The gene calls are TRBV7-2 and TRBJ2-7, with 8 bases identical to TRBD1. Germline values: CDR1 SGHTA, CDR2 FQGNSA. CDR3 length: 15 amino acids. V was pared by 4 bases and J by 2 bases, with 7 bases of the junction left unmatched. CDR3 bases: TGTGCCAGCAGCTGGCGAGGGACAGGAACCTACGAGCAGTACTTC. This gives the protein CASSWRGTGTYEQYF.